The next 6 T cell receptor beta chains were all read from a single sample in a study of monozygotic twins with inflammatory bowel disease. From its re-call of the 5' RACE reads, TCRdb lists each CDR3 protein once, without DNA. This sample's table reports around 380,000 distinct CDR3 sequences. Specimen: blood. These receptors came from a human donor with ulcerative colitis or Crohn's disease, or a healthy co-twin of an affected twin (not recorded which).

V and J are TRBV28 and TRBJ2-4; no DNA is available, so the TRBD1 call from TCRdb remains unchecked. The CDR3 spans 15 residues. Germline V gene data show CDR1 as MDHEN and CDR2 as SYDVKM. CDR3: CASSRPGTGENIQYF. The variable domain in full, with the rest retrieved from reference TRBV28 and TRBJ2-4, is DVKVTQSSRYLVKRTGEKVFLECVQDMDHENMFWYRQDPGLGLRLIYFSYDVKMKEKGDIPEGYSVSREKKERFSLILESASTNQTSMYLCASSRPGTGENIQYFGAGTRLSVL.

The CDR3 region is CASSQLGDEKLFF. The chain has TRBV6-5 and TRBJ1-4; TCRdb's D call of TRBD1 is untestable without DNA. The germline V gene encodes CDR1 MNHEY and CDR2 SVGAGI. The CDR3 is made up of 13 amino acids.

The genes are TRBV5-1 and TRBJ2-5; TCRdb's D call, TRBD1, is unchecked because there is no DNA. CDR1 is SGHRS, CDR2 YFSETQ, per germline. The CDR3 totals 17 residues. CDR3 region: CASSPWGGGANLETQYF.

The J gene is TRBJ2-7, the V gene TRBV5-1; the D call from TCRdb, TRBD1, cannot be confirmed without DNA. From germline, CDR1 is SGHRS and CDR2 YFSETQ. The CDR3 loop spans 15 amino acids. CDR3 region: CASSLVQGPGYEQYF.

The rearrangement joins TRBV24-1 to TRBJ2-2; TCRdb picks TRBD2, but there is no DNA to check that call. The germline V gene encodes CDR1 KGHDR and CDR2 SFDVKD. This CDR3 contains 13 residues. CDR3 in amino acids: CAIGLTGTGELFF.

The chain couples TRBV15 to TRBJ1-3; TCRdb proposes TRBD1, but this gene call is untestable without DNA. The germline gives CDR1 LNHNV, CDR2 YYDKDF (reference sequence). The CDR3 contains 14 residues. CDR3 in amino acids: CAIGIGTFRNTIYF. Full variable domain (rest looked up from reference TRBV15 and TRBJ1-3): DAMVIQNPRYQVTQFGKPVTLSCSQTLNHNVMYWYQQKSSQAPKLLFHYYDKDFNNEADTPDNFQSRRPNTSFCFLDIRSPGLGDTAMYLCAIGIGTFRNTIYFGEGSWLTVV.